Below are 5 T cell receptor beta chains sequenced from a single sample in a study of preoperative IRX-2 immunotherapy in early breast cancer. The data were produced by immunoSEQ multiplex PCR, yet TCRdb's version contains in-frame clones alone and is incomplete. The sample has around 62,000 clones, roughly 95% seen once. Treatment: preoperative locoregional IRX-2 cytokine immunotherapy. Sample acquisition took place from a patient treated with IRX-2 immunotherapy. These receptors all come from a human donor with breast cancer.

The chain is built from TRBV5-6 and TRBJ2-5; 12 bases are a match to TRBD1. The germline gives CDR1 SGHDT, CDR2 YYEEEE. This CDR3 is built from 16 residues. After removal of 4 bases from V and 4 bases from J, the junction contained 8 bases not matched to a gene. The CDR3 loop reads CASSQGGQGAPETQYF. CDR3 DNA: TGTGCCAGCAGCCAGGGGGGACAGGGGGCCCCAGAGACCCAGTACTTC.

The rearrangement joins TRBV9 to TRBJ2-1; TRBD2 aligns across 9 bases. Germline V gene lookup returns CDR1 SGDLS and CDR2 YYNGEE. V dropped 0 bases and J dropped 7; count of bases not matched to a gene: 5. This CDR3 region has 15 residues. The CDR3 nucleotides are TGTGCCAGCAGCGTAGTGGAGCGGGGGGTAAATGAGCAGTTCTTC. This gives the protein CASSVVERGVNEQFF.

This clone is judged medium-sized. The chain uses TRBV2 and TRBJ1-5; 12 bases agree with TRBD1. V dropped 6 bases and J dropped 6; count of bases not matched to a gene: 6. Germline V lookup: CDR1 SNHLY, CDR2 FYNNEI. This CDR3 is built from 15 residues. The CDR3 here is CASRPGQGASQPQHF. CDR3 bases: TGTGCCAGCAGACCGGGACAGGGGGCATCTCAGCCCCAGCATTTT.

The chain has TRBV19 and TRBJ1-5, with 10 bases fitting TRBD1. Germline CDR1 and CDR2: LNHDA and SQIVND (reference sequence). The CDR3 covers 16 residues. J gave up 5 bases and V 7 bases, and 11 bases lay outside the gene matches. CDR3 sequence reads: CASIDTPGQGYQPQHF. Written as DNA, the CDR3 is TGTGCCAGTATCGATACTCCGGGACAGGGGTATCAGCCCCAGCATTTT. The full variable domain, with the rest looked up from reference TRBV19 and TRBJ1-5, is DGGITQSPKYLFRKEGQNVTLSCEQNLNHDAMYWYRQDPGQGLRLIYYSQIVNDFQKGDIAEGYSVSREKKESFPLTVTSAQKNPTAFYLCASIDTPGQGYQPQHFGDGTRLSIL.

This clone has just one count. This chain joins TRBV27 and TRBJ2-7; no clear D. Germline V gene sequence: CDR1 MNHEY, CDR2 SMNVEV (reference sequence). The CDR3 is 17 residues long. The V end was cut by 4 bases, the J end by 2 bases, with 21 bases between. In DNA, the CDR3 is TGTGCCAGCAGTTCCTCCCCTTTGCCCCAGAGCCCCTACGAGCAGTACTTC. Its translation is CASSSSPLPQSPYEQYF.